This TCR beta chain is from a study of blood T cell repertoires in COVID-19. Study-level information: Donors in the United States, Italy and Spain gave samples during acute or convalescent COVID-19.

Germline V gene sequence: CDR1 LNHDA, CDR2 SQIVND (reference sequence). The CDR3 sequence is 19 residues long. With 10 bases clipped from V and 2 bases from J, the junction kept 21 bases outside the gene matches. Assay used: immunoSEQ multiplex PCR; TCRdb lists only in-frame clones, some missing. This table has around 230,000 clones, 85% to 90% appearing once. During active infection, Seattle patients enrolled and were then monitored through disease. The chain employs TRBV19 and TRBJ2-1; 9 nucleotides agree with TRBD1. Material: peripheral blood. The source is a man aged 50-60 years with COVID-19, enrolled during active disease. The CDR3 loop reads CATAPPGQGFVGAYNEQFF. CDR3 bases: TGTGCCACCGCACCGCCGGGACAGGGATTTGTGGGGGCCTACAATGAGCAGTTCTTC.